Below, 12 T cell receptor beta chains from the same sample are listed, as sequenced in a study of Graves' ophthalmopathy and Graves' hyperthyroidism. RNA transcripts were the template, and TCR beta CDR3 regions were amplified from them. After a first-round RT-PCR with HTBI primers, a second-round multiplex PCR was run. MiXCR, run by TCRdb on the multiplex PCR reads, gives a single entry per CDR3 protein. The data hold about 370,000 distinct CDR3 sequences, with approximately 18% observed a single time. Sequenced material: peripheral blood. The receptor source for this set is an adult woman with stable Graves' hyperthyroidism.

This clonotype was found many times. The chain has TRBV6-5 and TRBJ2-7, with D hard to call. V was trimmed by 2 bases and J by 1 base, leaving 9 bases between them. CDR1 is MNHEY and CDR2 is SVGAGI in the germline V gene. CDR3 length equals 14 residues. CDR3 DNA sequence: TGTGCCAGCAGTTACATGGCCCCTTCCTACGAGCAGTACTTC. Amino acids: CASSYMAPSYEQYF.

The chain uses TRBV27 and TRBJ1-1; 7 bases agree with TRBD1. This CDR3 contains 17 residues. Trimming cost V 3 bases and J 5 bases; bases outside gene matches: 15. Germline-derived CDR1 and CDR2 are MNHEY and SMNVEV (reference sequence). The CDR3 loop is CASSFEGTRGLDTEAFF. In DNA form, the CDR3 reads TGTGCCAGCAGTTTTGAGGGGACCAGGGGGTTGGATACTGAAGCTTTCTTT.

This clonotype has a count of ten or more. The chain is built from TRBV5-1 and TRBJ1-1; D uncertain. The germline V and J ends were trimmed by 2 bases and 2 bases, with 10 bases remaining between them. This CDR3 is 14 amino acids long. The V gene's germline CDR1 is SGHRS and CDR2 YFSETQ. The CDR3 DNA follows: TGCGCCAGCAGCTTTACGGGTCGTAACACTGAAGCTTTCTTT. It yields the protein CASSFTGRNTEAFF.

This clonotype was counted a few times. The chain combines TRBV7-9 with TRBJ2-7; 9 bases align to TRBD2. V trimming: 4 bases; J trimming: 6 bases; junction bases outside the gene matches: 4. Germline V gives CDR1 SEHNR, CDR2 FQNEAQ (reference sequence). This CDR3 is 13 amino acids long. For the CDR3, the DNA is TGTGCCAGCAGCTCTAGCGGGAAAAGCGAGCAGTACTTC. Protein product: CASSSSGKSEQYF.

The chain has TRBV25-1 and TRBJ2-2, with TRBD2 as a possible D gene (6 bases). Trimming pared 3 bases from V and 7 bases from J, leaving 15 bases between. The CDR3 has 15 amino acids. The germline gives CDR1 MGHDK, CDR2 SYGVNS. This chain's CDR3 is CASSEQGGGFGELFF. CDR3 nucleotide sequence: TGTGCCAGCAGTGAGCAGGGAGGAGGCTTCGGGGAGCTGTTTTTT.

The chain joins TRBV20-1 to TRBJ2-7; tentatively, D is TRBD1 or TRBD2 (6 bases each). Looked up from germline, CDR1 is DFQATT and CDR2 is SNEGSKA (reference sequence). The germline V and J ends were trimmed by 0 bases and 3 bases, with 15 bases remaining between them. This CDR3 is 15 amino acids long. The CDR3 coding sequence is TGCAGTGCTAGAGATTATGAGGGGGGCAACTACGAGCAGTACTTC. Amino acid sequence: CSARDYEGGNYEQYF.

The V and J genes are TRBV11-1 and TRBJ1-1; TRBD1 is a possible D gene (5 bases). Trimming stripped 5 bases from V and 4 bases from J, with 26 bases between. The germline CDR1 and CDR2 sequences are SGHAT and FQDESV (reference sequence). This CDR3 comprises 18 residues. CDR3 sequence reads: CASSPEPPDRVGLTEAFF. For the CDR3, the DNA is TGTGCCAGCAGCCCCGAACCCCCAGACAGAGTAGGACTCACTGAAGCTTTCTTT.

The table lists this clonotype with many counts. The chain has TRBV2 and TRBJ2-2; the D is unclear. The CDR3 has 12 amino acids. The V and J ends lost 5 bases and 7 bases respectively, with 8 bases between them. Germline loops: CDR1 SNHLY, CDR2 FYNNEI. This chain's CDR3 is CASSHSNGELFF. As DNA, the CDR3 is TGTGCCAGCAGTCACAGCAACGGGGAGCTGTTTTTT.

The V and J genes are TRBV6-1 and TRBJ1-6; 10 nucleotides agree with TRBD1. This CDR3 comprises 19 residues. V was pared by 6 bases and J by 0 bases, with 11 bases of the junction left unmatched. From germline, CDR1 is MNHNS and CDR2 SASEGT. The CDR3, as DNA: TGTGCCAGCAGCCGTACAGTGGACAGGGGGAGCTCCTATAATTCACCCCTCCACTTT. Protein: CASSRTVDRGSSYNSPLHF.

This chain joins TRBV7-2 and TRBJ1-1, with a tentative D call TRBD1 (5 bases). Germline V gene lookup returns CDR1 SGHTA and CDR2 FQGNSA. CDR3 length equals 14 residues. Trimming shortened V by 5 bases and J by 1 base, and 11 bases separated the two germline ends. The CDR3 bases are TGTGCCAGCAGCCGGGGGATTTCGAACACTGAAGCTTTCTTT. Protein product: CASSRGISNTEAFF.

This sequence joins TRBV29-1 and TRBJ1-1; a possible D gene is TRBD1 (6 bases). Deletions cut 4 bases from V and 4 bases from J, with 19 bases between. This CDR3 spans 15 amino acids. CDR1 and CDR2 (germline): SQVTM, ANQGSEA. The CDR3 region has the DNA TGCAGCGTTGTGGGTCAGGGGAGGAGGGTCACTGAAGCTTTCTTT. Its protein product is CSVVGQGRRVTEAFF.

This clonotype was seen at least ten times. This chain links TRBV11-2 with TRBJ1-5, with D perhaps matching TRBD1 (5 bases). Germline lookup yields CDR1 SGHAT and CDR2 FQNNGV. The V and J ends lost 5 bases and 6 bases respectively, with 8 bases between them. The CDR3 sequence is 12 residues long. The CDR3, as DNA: TGTGCCAGCAGCCAAGGGGTTCAGCCCCAGCATTTT. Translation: CASSQGVQPQHF.